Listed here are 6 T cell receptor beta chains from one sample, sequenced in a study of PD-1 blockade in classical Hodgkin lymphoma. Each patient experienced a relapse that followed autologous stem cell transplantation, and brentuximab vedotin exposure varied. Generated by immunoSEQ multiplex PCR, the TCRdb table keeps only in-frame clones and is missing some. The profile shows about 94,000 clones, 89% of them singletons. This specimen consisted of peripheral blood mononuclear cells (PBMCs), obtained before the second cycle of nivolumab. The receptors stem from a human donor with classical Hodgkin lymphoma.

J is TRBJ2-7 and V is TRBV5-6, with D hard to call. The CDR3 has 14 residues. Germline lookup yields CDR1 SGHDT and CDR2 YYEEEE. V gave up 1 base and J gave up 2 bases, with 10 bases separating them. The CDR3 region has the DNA TGTGCCAGCAGCTTGCAAGGGTCCCCCTACGAGCAGTACTTC. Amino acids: CASSLQGSPYEQYF.

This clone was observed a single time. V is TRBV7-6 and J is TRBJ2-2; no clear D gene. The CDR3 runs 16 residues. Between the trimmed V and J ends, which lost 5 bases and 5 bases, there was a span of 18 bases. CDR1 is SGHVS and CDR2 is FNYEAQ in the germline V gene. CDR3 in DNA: TGTGCCAGCAGCCACTCCGGGCTCCCCGAGACCGGGGAGCTGTTTTTT. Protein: CASSHSGLPETGELFF.

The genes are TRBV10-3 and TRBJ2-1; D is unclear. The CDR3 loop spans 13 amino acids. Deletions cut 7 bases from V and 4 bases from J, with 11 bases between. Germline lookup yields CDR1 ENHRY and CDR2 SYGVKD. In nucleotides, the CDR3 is TGTGCCATCAACCGCGACACTTACAATGAGCAGTTCTTC. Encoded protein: CAINRDTYNEQFF.

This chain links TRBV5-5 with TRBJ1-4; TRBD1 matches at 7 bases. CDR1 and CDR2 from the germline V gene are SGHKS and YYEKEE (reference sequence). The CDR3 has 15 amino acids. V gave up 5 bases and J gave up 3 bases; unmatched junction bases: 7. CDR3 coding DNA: TGTGCCAGCAGTCCAGGGGGGTCGGCTAATGAAAAACTGTTTTTT. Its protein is CASSPGGSANEKLFF.

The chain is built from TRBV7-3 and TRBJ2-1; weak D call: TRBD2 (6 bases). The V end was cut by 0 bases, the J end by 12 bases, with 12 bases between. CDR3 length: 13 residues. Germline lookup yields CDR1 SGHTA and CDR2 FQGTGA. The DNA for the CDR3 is TGTGCCAGCAGCTTAACCGGGACCGGGGGGCAGTTCTTC. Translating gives CASSLTGTGGQFF.

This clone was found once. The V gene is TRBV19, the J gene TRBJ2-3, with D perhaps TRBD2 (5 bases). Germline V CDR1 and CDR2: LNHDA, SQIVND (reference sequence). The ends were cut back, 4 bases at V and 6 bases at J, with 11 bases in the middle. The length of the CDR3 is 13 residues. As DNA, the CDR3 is TGTGCCAGTAGTAGGGGTAGAGGGGATACGCAGTATTTT. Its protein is CASSRGRGDTQYF. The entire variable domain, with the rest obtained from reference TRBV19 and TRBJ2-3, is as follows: DGGITQSPKYLFRKEGQNVTLSCEQNLNHDAMYWYRQDPGQGLRLIYYSQIVNDFQKGDIAEGYSVSREKKESFPLTVTSAQKNPTAFYLCASSRGRGDTQYFGPGTRLTVL.